This TCR beta chain comes out of a study of early T cells in non-severe SARS-CoV-2 infection (dated by TCRdb to the early 2020s). A note on the overall study: Because TCR sequencing relied on bulk RNA taken from unsorted whole blood, pairing of alpha and beta chains was not possible.

This clonotype was detected many times. Its antigen specificity is not known. No much larger clone is present one base from it, and per-base qualities are unavailable. Receptors were amplified or captured by 5' RACE. Sequencing took place on a NextSeq 500. The TCR library protocol attached unique molecular identifiers to individual cDNA molecules to correct for sequencing error and PCR bias. TCR alpha and beta chains were both sequenced, and the abundances of alpha and beta sequences in each sample were closely correlated with each other. The authors' analysis ran thus. Decombinator V4 was used to perform V gene, J gene and CDR3 annotation of TCR sequences. TCRs were defined as expanded if a significant change between any two time points was detected under a Poisson model with p below 0.0001. TCR abundances were normalised to the total number of TCRs sequenced per sample and were expressed as counts per million. MAIT TCRs were defined by TRAV1-2 paired with TRAJ12, TRAJ20 or TRAJ33, and iNKT TCRs by TRAV10 paired with TRAJ18. A search of VDJdb, accessed on 1 November 2021, was run for TCRs annotated to CMV, EBV and SARS-CoV-2, with TCRs annotated for multiple antigens excluded. TCRdb passed the public sequencing reads through fastp at Q25 and MiXCR, retaining productive beta sequences. Entries that share a CDR3 protein sequence are merged under the most common genes and DNA. These V and J calls are TCRdb output, not the study's own analysis. The sample table records 35,000 to 50,000 distinct CDR3 sequences; 5.5% of these occur just once. The top ten clonotypes cover 4.4% of the sample.

A case-control design nested within a healthcare worker cohort in London, UK, was used, with weekly nasopharyngeal swab PCR tests and blood sampling performed. Healthcare workers were enrolled in the week of the UK lockdown, from 23 to 31 March 2020, and were followed every week for up to roughly 15 weeks. Counted from cysteine to phenylalanine, this CDR3 has 17 amino acids. The entry retains the CDR3 DNA only, 51 bases that are in frame from base 1. Trimming removed 0 bases from V and 8 bases from J; the gene matches leave 12 bases unexplained. For CDR1 and CDR2, the germline V gene lists LGHNA and YNFKEQ. Study-wide conclusions, independent of this receptor: Matching against VDJdb was skewed toward anti-spike CD8 responses, likely underestimated virus-specific expansions, and missed private and CD4 specificities.

The V gene is TRBV4-2 and the J gene is TRBJ2-3; TRBD2 lines up with 9 middle nucleotides. The TCR originated in an adult who was a healthcare worker with PCR-confirmed SARS-CoV-2 infection or an uninfected control (not recorded which). This specimen was whole blood, taken at baseline. In nucleotide form, the sequence is TGTGCCAGCAGCCAAGATTTATCGCGGGAGGGCGGTGGTACGCAGTATTTT. This codes for CASSQDLSREGGGTQYF.